The 18 T cell receptor beta chains reported below all come from one sample, sequenced in a study of technical replicates of blood from four donors (dated by TCRdb to 2016 to 2017). Receptor libraries were prepared by the immunoSEQ multiplex PCR assay. Drawn from immuneACCESS, this table holds only the in-frame rearrangements with V and J called that TCRdb kept. Clones are partly lost; checked studies trace under half to an unresolved V gene and leave the rest unexplained. Counted in this sample were nearly 70,000 clones; approximately 93% of them appeared once. Together, the top ten hold over 4% of the sample. The sample comprised PBMCs. These receptors came from a human donor in good health. Some clones in this sample may be carry-over from other donors' samples.

The V call is TRBV12-5, the J call TRBJ1-2, with 7 bases aligning to TRBD1. Germline CDR1 is LGHNT and CDR2 is FRNRAP. The CDR3 runs to 14 residues. The V segment lost 0 bases and the J segment 4 bases; nucleotides outside the gene matches: 2. CDR3 residues: CASGLVGTVYGYTF. The CDR3 DNA sequence: TGTGCTAGTGGTTTGGTAGGGACAGTCTATGGCTACACCTTC.

The gene calls are TRBV7-6 and TRBJ2-7; 10 bases are shared with TRBD2. This CDR3 is 17 amino acids long. The junction had 17 bases not matched to a gene; V was cut back by 5 bases and J by 7 bases. CDR1 and CDR2 (germline): SGHVS, FNYEAQ. CDR3 nucleotide sequence: TGTGCCAGCAGCCCCCGAGGGGTAGCGGGGGGCCCGGGTGAGCAGTACTTC. Its protein product is CASSPRGVAGGPGEQYF.

V gene TRBV30 combines with J gene TRBJ1-4; the D is unclear. This CDR3 is built from 14 residues. The ends were cut back, 4 bases at V and 9 bases at J, with 18 bases in the middle. Germline V lookup: CDR1 GTSNPN, CDR2 SVGIG (reference sequence). CDR3 amino acids: CAWIQPGFGKKLFF. The CDR3 DNA reads TGTGCCTGGATTCAACCGGGATTCGGGAAAAAACTGTTTTTT. The full variable domain, its missing parts supplied by reference TRBV30 and TRBJ1-4, is SQTIHQWPATLVQPVGSPLSLECTVEGTSNPNLYWYRQAAGRGLQLLFYSVGIGQISSEVPQNLSASRPQDRQFILSSKKLLLSDSGFYLCAWIQPGFGKKLFFGSGTQLSVL.

The chain carries TRBV29-1 and TRBJ1-4, with 10 bases fitting TRBD1. The CDR3 length is 13 residues. Looked up from germline, CDR1 is SQVTM and CDR2 is ANQGSEA. V gave up 7 bases and J gave up 7 bases; unmatched junction bases: 6. Here the CDR3 DNA reads TGCAGCGCCTTCGGACAGGGGGGTGAAAAACTGTTTTTT. The encoded protein is CSAFGQGGEKLFF. The full variable domain, with the rest looked up from reference TRBV29-1 and TRBJ1-4, is SAVISQKPSRDICQRGTSLTIQCQVDSQVTMMFWYRQQPGQSLTLIATANQGSEATYESGFVIDKFPISRPNLTFSTLTVSNMSPEDSSIYLCSAFGQGGEKLFFGSGTQLSVL.

This chain connects TRBV2 to TRBJ1-5; D remains unclear. Germline CDR1 reads SNHLY; CDR2 reads FYNNEI. The CDR3 loop spans 12 amino acids. The V and J ends lost 7 bases and 2 bases respectively, with 6 bases between them. The CDR3 sequence is CASNSGNQPQHF. The CDR3 DNA sequence: TGTGCCAGCAATTCGGGCAATCAGCCCCAGCATTTT. Filled out from reference TRBV2 and TRBJ1-5, the complete variable domain reads EPEVTQTPSHQVTQMGQEVILRCVPISNHLYFYWYRQILGQKVEFLVSFYNNEISEKSEIFDDQFSVERPDGSNFTLKIRSTKLEDSAMYFCASNSGNQPQHFGDGTRLSIL.

The chain links TRBV4-1 to TRBJ1-5; D is undetermined. Germline loops: CDR1 MGHRA, CDR2 YSYEKL. CDR3 length: 17 amino acids. V was clipped by 0 bases and J by 0 bases, with 12 bases between them. CDR3 region: CASSQESGYLSNQPQHF. For the CDR3, the DNA is TGCGCCAGCAGCCAAGAGTCGGGGTACCTTAGCAATCAGCCCCAGCATTTT.

V gene TRBV7-2 combines with J gene TRBJ2-1; TRBD2 matches at 7 bases. The CDR3 is 14 amino acids. Unmatched junction bases numbered 6, after V lost 5 bases and J lost 5 bases. Germline CDR1 and CDR2: SGHTA and FQGNSA. The CDR3 DNA sequence: TGTGCCAGCAGCCTAGGCGGGAGTAACAATGAGCAGTTCTTC. Its protein is CASSLGGSNNEQFF.

The V and J genes are TRBV6-4 and TRBJ2-3, with a possible D match to TRBD2 (5 bases). Per the germline V gene, CDR1 is MRHNA and CDR2 is SNTAGT. The CDR3 totals 16 residues. Trimming took 6 bases from V and 3 from J, leaving 19 bases between them. The CDR3 reads CASSPSSGRKTDTQYF. In DNA form, the CDR3 reads TGTGCCAGCAGCCCCTCGAGCGGCAGGAAGACAGATACGCAGTATTTT.

V usage is TRBV4-1 and J usage is TRBJ2-1, with 10 bases identical to TRBD2. Germline V gives CDR1 MGHRA, CDR2 YSYEKL. The CDR3 is made up of 18 amino acids. With V trimmed by 1 base and J by 6 bases, 12 bases remained unmatched. The CDR3 coding sequence is TGCGCCAGCAGCCAAGGCGGGGGTAGCGGGAGGTCTGGCAATGAGCAGTTCTTC. Amino acids: CASSQGGGSGRSGNEQFF.

The V and J genes are TRBV7-3 and TRBJ2-2, with 10 bases aligning to TRBD2. Germline CDR1 and CDR2: SGHTA and FQGTGA. CDR3 length equals 17 residues. V lost 2 bases and J lost 6; bases outside the gene matches: 9. In DNA form, the CDR3 reads TGTGCCAGCAGCTTAGGTCAAGCGGGGGGGCTCGCCGGGGAGCTGTTTTTT. Translation gives CASSLGQAGGLAGELFF.

The chain uses TRBV7-2 and TRBJ1-5; 8 bases fit TRBD1. The V gene's germline CDR1 is SGHTA and CDR2 FQGNSA. V trimming: 3 bases; J trimming: 3 bases; junction bases outside the gene matches: 7. The CDR3 sequence is 16 residues long. The CDR3 nucleotides read TGTGCCAGCAGCTTTAGGACAGGGACGAACAATCAGCCCCAGCATTTT. Encoded protein: CASSFRTGTNNQPQHF.

The rearrangement links TRBV7-2 to TRBJ2-5, with 8 bases matching TRBD1. J lost 2 bases, V lost 5 bases, and 4 bases had no gene match. CDR3 size: 14 residues. Germline V CDR1 and CDR2: SGHTA, FQGNSA. DNA of the CDR3: TGTGCCAGCAGCATCGACAGGGGACAAGAGACCCAGTACTTC. Its protein is CASSIDRGQETQYF.

J is TRBJ2-2 and V is TRBV5-8, with 7 bases aligning to TRBD2. J lost 4 bases, V lost 4 bases, and 10 bases had no gene match. Germline V CDR1 and CDR2: SGHTS, YDEGEE. The CDR3 totals 16 residues. CDR3 residues: CASSRRASGSTGELFF. In DNA, the CDR3 is TGTGCCAGCAGCCGCCGGGCTAGCGGTTCCACCGGGGAGCTGTTTTTT. Combining the CDR3 with reference TRBV5-8 and TRBJ2-2 gives the whole variable domain EAGVTQSPTHLIKTRGQQATLRCSPISGHTSVYWYQQALGLGLQFLLWYDEGEERNRGNFPPRFSGRQFPNYSSELNVNALELEDSALYLCASSRRASGSTGELFFGEGSRLTVL.

V is TRBV6-5 and J is TRBJ1-2; 12 nucleotides line up with TRBD1. Germline V gene lookup returns CDR1 MNHEY and CDR2 SVGAGI. The V and J ends lost 7 bases and 14 bases, in that order; junction bases with no gene match: 11. The CDR3 is 13 amino acids. CDR3 in amino acids: CASTPPGQGAPTF. The CDR3 coding sequence is TGTGCCAGCACCCCACCGGGACAGGGGGCTCCGACCTTC.

J is TRBJ1-6 and V is TRBV5-1; D is undetermined. V lost 0 bases to trimming and J lost 10 bases, with 11 bases between them. The CDR3 covers 14 residues. Looked up from germline, CDR1 is SGHRS and CDR2 is YFSETQ. The CDR3 reads CASSLGQVRSPLHF. CDR3 nucleotides: TGCGCCAGCAGCTTGGGCCAGGTCAGGTCACCCCTCCACTTT.

The chain couples TRBV9 to TRBJ2-2; unclear D gene. The germline V and J ends were trimmed by 3 bases and 6 bases, with 18 bases remaining between them. Germline values: CDR1 SGDLS, CDR2 YYNGEE. The CDR3 is 16 amino acids. Here the CDR3 reads CASSASGSHFPGELFF. For the CDR3, the DNA is TGTGCCAGCAGCGCGTCCGGGTCCCATTTCCCCGGGGAGCTGTTTTTT.

V usage is TRBV5-1 and J usage is TRBJ1-2; 9 nucleotides match TRBD1. V gave up 2 bases and J gave up 6 bases; unmatched junction bases: 5. CDR3 length: 14 residues. Germline values: CDR1 SGHRS, CDR2 YFSETQ. In DNA form, the CDR3 reads TGCGCCAGCAGCTTATACGACAGGGGGAATGGCTACACCTTC. Amino acid sequence: CASSLYDRGNGYTF. Combining the CDR3 with reference TRBV5-1 and TRBJ1-2 gives the whole variable domain KAGVTQTPRYLIKTRGQQVTLSCSPISGHRSVSWYQQTPGQGLQFLFEYFSETQRNKGNFPGRFSGRQFSNSRSEMNVSTLELGDSALYLCASSLYDRGNGYTFGSGTRLTVV.

The chain employs TRBV6-1 and TRBJ2-3; no definite D call. The length of the CDR3 is 13 residues. CDR1 is MNHNS and CDR2 is SASEGT in the germline V gene. The ends were cut back, 6 bases at V and 6 bases at J, with 13 bases in the middle. The CDR3 nucleotides read TGTGCCAGCAGCCCCGTCCAGGTTGATACGCAGTATTTT. The encoded protein is CASSPVQVDTQYF.